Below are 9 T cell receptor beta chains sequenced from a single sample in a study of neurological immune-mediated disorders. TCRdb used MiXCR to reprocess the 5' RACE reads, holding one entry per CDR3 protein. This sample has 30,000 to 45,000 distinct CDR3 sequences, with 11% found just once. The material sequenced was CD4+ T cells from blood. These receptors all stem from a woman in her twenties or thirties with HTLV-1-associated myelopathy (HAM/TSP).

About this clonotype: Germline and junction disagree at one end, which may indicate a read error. CDR3 coding DNA: TGTGCCAGCAGCTTTACATTTGGGGGACGGACAGATACGCAGTCTTTT. Protein product: CASSFTFGGRTDTQSF. The chain couples TRBV5-6 to TRBJ2-3; possible D gene TRBD1, 6 bases. The CDR3 loop spans 16 amino acids. The V gene's germline CDR1 is SGHDT and CDR2 YYEEEE.

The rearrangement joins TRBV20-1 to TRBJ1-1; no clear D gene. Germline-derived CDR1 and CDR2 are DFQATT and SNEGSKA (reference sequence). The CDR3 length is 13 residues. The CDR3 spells CRQSTRADQGAFF. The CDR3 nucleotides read TGCAGGCAATCGACCCGGGCAGACCAAGGAGCTTTCTTT.

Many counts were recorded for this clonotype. CDR3 in amino acids: CSASTRNEKLFF. CDR3 bases: TGCAGTGCTAGCACAAGGAATGAAAAACTGTTTTTT. The chain is built from TRBV20-1 and TRBJ1-4, with unresolved D. Germline-derived CDR1 and CDR2 are DFQATT and SNEGSKA (reference sequence). CDR3 length equals 12 residues. V was pared by 3 bases and J by 5 bases, with 7 bases between.

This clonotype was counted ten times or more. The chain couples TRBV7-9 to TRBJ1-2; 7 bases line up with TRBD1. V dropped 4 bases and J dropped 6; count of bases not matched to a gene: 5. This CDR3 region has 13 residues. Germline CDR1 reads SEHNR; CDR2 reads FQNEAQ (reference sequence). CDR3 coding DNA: TGTGCCAGCAGCTCTACAGGGGCGGATGGCTACACCTTC. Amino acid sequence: CASSSTGADGYTF.

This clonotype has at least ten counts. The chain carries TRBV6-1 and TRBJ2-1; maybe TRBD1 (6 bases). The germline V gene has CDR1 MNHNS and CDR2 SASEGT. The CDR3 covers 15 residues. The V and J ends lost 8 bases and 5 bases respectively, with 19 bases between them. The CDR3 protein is CASDHAGEWHNEQFF. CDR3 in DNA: TGTGCCAGCGACCACGCAGGGGAGTGGCACAATGAGCAGTTCTTC.

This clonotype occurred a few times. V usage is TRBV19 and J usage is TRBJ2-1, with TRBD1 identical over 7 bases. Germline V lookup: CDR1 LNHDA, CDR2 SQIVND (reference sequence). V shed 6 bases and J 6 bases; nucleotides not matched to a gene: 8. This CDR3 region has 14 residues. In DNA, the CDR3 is TGTGCCAGTAGCCCGATGACAGGGACCAATGAGCAGTTCTTC. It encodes CASSPMTGTNEQFF. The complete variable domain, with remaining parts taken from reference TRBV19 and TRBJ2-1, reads DGGITQSPKYLFRKEGQNVTLSCEQNLNHDAMYWYRQDPGQGLRLIYYSQIVNDFQKGDIAEGYSVSREKKESFPLTVTSAQKNPTAFYLCASSPMTGTNEQFFGPGTRLTVL.

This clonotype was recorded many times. In DNA form, the CDR3 reads TGCAGTGCTAGAGGCCTGGCCGGGACTAACACCGGGGAGCTGTTTTTT. This gives the protein CSARGLAGTNTGELFF. The chain combines TRBV20-1 with TRBJ2-2; D might be TRBD2 (6 bases). In germline, CDR1 is DFQATT, CDR2 SNEGSKA (reference sequence). The V end lost 1 base, the J end lost 2 bases, and 14 bases lay between the germline ends. The CDR3 is 16 amino acids.

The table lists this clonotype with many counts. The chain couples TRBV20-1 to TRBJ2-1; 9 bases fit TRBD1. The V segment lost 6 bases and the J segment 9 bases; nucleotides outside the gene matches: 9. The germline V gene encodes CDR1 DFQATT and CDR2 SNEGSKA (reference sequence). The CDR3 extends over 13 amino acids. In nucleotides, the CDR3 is TGCAGTGCGAGACGGACAGGGGTGAGTGAGCAGTTCTTC. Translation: CSARRTGVSEQFF.

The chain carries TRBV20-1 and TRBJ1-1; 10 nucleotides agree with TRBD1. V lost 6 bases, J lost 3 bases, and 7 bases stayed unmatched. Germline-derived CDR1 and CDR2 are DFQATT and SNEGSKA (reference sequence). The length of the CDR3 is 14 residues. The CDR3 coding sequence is TGCAGTGCATTGCCGGGACAGGGGTACACTGAAGCTTTCTTT. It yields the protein CSALPGQGYTEAFF.